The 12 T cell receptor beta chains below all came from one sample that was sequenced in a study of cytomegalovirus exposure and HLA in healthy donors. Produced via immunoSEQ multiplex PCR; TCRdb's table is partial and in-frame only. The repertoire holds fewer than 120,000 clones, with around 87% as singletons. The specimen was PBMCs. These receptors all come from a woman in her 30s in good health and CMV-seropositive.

In nucleotides, the CDR3 is TGTGCCAGCAGCTTAGGACTAGCGGGAAGGGGGCCTTTGGATACGCAGTATTTT. It encodes CASSLGLAGRGPLDTQYF. The chain uses TRBV7-6 and TRBJ2-3; TRBD2 aligns across 11 bases. V lost 1 base to trimming and J lost 6 bases; unmatched junction nucleotides: 12. Looked up from germline, CDR1 is SGHVS and CDR2 is FNYEAQ. The CDR3 contains 18 residues.

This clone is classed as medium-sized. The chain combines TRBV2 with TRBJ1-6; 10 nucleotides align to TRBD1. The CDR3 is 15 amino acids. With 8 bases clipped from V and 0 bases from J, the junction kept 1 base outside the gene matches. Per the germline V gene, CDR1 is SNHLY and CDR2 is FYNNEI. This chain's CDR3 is CASGDRGSYNSPLHF. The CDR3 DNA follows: TGTGCCAGCGGGGACAGGGGCTCCTATAATTCACCCCTCCACTTT. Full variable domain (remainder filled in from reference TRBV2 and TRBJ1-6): EPEVTQTPSHQVTQMGQEVILRCVPISNHLYFYWYRQILGQKVEFLVSFYNNEISEKSEIFDDQFSVERPDGSNFTLKIRSTKLEDSAMYFCASGDRGSYNSPLHFGNGTRLTVT.

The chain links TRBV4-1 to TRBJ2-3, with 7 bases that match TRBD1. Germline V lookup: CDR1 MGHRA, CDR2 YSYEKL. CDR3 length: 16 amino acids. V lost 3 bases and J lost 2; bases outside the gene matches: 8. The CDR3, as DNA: TGCGCCAGCAGCCAGTCGGGACAGAGCTACACAGATACGCAGTATTTT. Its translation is CASSQSGQSYTDTQYF.

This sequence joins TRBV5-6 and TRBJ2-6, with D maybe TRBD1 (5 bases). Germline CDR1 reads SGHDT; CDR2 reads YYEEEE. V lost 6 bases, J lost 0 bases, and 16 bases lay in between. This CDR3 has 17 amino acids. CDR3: CASTRGRVSSGANVLTF. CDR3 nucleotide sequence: TGTGCCAGCACTAGGGGCAGGGTAAGCTCTGGGGCCAACGTCCTGACTTTC.

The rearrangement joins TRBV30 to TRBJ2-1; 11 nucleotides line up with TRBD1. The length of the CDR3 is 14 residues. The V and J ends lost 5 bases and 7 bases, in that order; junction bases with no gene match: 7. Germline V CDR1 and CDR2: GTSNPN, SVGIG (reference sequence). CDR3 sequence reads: CAWQGTGGGNEQFF. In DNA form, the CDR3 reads TGTGCCTGGCAAGGGACAGGGGGAGGGAATGAGCAGTTCTTC.

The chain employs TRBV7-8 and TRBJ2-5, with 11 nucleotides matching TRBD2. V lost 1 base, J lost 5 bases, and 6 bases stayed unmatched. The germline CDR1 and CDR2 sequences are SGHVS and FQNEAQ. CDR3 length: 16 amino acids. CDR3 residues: CASSLVFTSGGETQYF. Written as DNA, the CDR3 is TGTGCCAGCAGCTTAGTTTTTACTAGCGGGGGTGAGACCCAGTACTTC.

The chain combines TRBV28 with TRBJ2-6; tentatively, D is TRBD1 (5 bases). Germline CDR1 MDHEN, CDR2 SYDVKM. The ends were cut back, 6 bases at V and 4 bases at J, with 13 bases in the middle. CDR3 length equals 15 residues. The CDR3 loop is CASSDQGTGANVLTF. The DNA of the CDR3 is TGTGCCAGCAGCGATCAGGGAACCGGGGCCAACGTCCTGACTTTC.

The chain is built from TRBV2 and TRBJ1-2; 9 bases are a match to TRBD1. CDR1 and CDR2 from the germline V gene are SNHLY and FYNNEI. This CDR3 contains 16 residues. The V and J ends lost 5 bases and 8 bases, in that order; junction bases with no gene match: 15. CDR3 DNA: TGTGCCAGCAGTTCGGGACAGGGAAGGGGACCTCGGGGCTACACCTTC. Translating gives CASSSGQGRGPRGYTF.

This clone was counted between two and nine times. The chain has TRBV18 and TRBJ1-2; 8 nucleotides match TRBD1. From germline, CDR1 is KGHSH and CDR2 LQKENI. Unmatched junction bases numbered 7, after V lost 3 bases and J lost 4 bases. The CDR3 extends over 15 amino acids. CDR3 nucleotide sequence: TGTGCCAGCTCACCCGGGGACAGGATCTCCTATGGCTACACCTTC. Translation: CASSPGDRISYGYTF.

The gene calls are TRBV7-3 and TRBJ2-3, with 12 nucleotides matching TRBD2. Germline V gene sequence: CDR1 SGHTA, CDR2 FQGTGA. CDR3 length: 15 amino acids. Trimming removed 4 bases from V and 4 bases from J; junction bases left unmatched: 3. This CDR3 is CASSSLAGGADTQYF. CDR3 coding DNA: TGTGCCAGCAGCTCTCTAGCGGGAGGGGCAGATACGCAGTATTTT.

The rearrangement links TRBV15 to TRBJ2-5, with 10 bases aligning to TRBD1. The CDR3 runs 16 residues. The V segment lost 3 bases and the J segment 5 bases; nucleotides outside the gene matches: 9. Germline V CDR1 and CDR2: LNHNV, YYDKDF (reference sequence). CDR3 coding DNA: TGTGCCACCAGCAGCCTAACGACAGGGGGCGCGGAGACCCAGTACTTC. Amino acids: CATSSLTTGGAETQYF.

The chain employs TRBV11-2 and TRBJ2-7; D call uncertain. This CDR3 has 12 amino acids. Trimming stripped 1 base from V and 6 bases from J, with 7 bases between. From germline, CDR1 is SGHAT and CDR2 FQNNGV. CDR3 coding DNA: TGTGCCAGCAGCTTAGGAGTTCGCGAGCAGTACTTC. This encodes CASSLGVREQYF.